This T cell receptor beta chain was found in a study of blood T cells in healthy people across ages. Study-level findings and limits: Roughly linear age-related decline in beta diversity appeared, significant by age approximately 40.

A second roughly 7 to 12 cycle PCR used barcoded and J-beta primers. A 12-random-nucleotide template-switch adaptor tagged each cDNA molecule. TCRdb processed the 5' RACE reads anew with MiXCR; each CDR3 protein has one entry. The table includes about 800,000 distinct CDR3 sequences, roughly 25% detected once. This clonotype was seen just once. What it binds is unknown. Mismatch with germline at one junction end may stem from a read error. CDR1 SSHAT and CDR2 FNYEAQ come from the germline V gene (reference sequence). The CDR3 totals 13 residues. Separately, the same data were catalogued under a study of T cells of mothers and their children. Per that study: Overlap ran slightly, non-significantly higher for related than unrelated mother-child pairs. Persistent microchimeric T cell clones were sought, and none were detected.

The sequencing sample was made of blood. The rearrangement links TRBV7-7 to TRBJ2-1; no definite D call. The clonotype was recovered from a boy between 10 and 17 years old in good health. In nucleotides, the CDR3 is TGTGCTAGCAGCTCGCAGATCTACAATGAGCAGTTCTTC. Translated, it gives CASSSQIYNEQFF.